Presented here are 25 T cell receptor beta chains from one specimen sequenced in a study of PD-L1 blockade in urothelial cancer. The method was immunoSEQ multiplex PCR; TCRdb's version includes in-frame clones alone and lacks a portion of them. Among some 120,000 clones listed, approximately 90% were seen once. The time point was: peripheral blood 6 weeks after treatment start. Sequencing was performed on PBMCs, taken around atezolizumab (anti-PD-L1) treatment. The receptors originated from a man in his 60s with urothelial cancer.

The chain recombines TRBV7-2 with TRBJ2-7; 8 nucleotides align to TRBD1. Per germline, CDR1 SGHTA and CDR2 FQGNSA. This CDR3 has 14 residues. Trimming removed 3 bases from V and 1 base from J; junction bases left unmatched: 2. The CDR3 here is CASSFTGGSYEQYF. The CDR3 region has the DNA TGTGCCAGCAGCTTCACAGGGGGTTCCTACGAGCAGTACTTC.

The CDR3 reads CASSFYRDSGELFF. The DNA of the CDR3 is TGTGCCAGCAGCTTTTACCGGGACTCCGGGGAGCTGTTTTTT. The chain combines TRBV7-3 with TRBJ2-2, with D maybe TRBD2 (6 bases). Trimming removed 3 bases from V and 6 bases from J, with 11 bases in between. Looked up from germline, CDR1 is SGHTA and CDR2 is FQGTGA. The length of the CDR3 is 14 residues.

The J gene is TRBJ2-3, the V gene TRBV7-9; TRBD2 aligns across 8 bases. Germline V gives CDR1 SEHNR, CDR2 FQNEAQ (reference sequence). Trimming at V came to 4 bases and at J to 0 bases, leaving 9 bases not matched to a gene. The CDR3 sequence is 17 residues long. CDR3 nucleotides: TGTGCCAGCAGCTCTCGGGGGGGAGCGAAAAGCACAGATACGCAGTATTTT. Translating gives CASSSRGGAKSTDTQYF.

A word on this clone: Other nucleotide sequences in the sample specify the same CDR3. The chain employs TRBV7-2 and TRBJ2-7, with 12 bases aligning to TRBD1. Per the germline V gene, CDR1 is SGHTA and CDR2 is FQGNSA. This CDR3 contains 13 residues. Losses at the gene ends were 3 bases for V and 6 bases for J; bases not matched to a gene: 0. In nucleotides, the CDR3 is TGTGCCAGCAGCTTGGGACAGGGGGCCGAGCAGTACTTC. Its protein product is CASSLGQGAEQYF. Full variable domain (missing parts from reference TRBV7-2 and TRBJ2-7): GAGVSQSPSNKVTEKGKDVELRCDPISGHTALYWYRQSLGQGLEFLIYFQGNSAPDKSGLPSDRFSAERTGGSVSTLTIQRTQQEDSAVYLCASSLGQGAEQYFGPGTRLTVT.

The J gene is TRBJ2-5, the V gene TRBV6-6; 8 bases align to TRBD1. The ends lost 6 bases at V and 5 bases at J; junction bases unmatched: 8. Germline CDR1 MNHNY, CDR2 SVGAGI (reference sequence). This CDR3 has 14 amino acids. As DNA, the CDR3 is TGTGCCAGCAGCCGCGAACAGGGGGAGGAGACCCAGTACTTC. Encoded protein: CASSREQGEETQYF.

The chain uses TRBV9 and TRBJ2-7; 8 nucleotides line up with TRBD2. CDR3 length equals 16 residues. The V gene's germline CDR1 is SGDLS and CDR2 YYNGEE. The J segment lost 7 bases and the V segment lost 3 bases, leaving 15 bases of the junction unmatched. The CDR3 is CASSAGMGRGGGEQYF. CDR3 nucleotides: TGTGCCAGCAGCGCTGGGATGGGTCGGGGGGGCGGTGAGCAGTACTTC.

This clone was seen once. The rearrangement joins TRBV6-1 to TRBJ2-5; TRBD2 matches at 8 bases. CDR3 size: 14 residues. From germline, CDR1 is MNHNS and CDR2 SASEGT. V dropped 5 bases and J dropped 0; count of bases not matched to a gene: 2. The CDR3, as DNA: TGTGCCAGCAGTCGGCGGGGGGACCAAGAGACCCAGTACTTC. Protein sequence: CASSRRGDQETQYF.

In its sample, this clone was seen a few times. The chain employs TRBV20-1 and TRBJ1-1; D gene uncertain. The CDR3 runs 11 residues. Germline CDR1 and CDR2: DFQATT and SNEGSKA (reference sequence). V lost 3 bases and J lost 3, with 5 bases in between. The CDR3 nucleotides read TGCAGTGCTAGGGACTACACTGAAGCTTTCTTT. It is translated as CSARDYTEAFF.

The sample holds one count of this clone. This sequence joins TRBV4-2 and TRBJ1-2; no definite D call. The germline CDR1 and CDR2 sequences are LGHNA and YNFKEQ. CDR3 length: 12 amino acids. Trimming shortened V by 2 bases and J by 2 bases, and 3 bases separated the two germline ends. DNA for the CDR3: TGTGCCAGCAGCCAACCAAACTATGGCTACACCTTC. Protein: CASSQPNYGYTF.

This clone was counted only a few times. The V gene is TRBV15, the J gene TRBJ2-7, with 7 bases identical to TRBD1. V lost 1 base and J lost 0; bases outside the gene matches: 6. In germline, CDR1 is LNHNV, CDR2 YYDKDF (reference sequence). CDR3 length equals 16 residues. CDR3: CATSRGGTESSYEQYF. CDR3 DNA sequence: TGTGCCACCAGCAGAGGGGGGACAGAGAGCTCCTACGAGCAGTACTTC. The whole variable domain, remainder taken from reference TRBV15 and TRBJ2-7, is DAMVIQNPRYQVTQFGKPVTLSCSQTLNHNVMYWYQQKSSQAPKLLFHYYDKDFNNEADTPDNFQSRRPNTSFCFLDIRSPGLGDTAMYLCATSRGGTESSYEQYFGPGTRLTVT.

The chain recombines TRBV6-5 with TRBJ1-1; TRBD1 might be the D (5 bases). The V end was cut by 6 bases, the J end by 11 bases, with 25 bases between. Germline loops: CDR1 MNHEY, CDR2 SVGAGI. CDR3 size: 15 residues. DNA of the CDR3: TGTGCCAGCAGCCCCGTGGGGGGAGGCCGTTATGCCGCTTTCTTT. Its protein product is CASSPVGGGRYAAFF.

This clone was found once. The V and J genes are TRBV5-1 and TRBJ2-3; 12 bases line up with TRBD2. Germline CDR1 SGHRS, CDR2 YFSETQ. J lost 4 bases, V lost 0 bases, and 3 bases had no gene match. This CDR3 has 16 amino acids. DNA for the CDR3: TGCGCCAGCAGCTTGGCGACTAGCGGGAGCTCAGATACGCAGTATTTT. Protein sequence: CASSLATSGSSDTQYF.

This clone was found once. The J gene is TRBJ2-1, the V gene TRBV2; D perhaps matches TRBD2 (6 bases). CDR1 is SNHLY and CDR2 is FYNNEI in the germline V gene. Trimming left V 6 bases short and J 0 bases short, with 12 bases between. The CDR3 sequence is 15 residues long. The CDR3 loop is CASSPGGPSYNEQFF. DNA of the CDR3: TGTGCCAGCAGCCCAGGAGGGCCCTCCTACAATGAGCAGTTCTTC.

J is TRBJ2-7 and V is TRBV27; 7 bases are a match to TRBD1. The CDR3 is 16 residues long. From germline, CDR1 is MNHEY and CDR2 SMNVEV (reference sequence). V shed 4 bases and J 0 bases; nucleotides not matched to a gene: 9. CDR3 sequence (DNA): TGTGCCAGCAGTTCATCCCTGACAGGGTTCTCCTACGAGCAGTACTTC. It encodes CASSSSLTGFSYEQYF.

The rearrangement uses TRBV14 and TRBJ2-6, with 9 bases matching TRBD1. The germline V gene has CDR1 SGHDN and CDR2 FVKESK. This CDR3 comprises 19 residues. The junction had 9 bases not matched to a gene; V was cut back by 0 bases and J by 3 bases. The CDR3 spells CASSQEGGTGTRGANVLTF. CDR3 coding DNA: TGTGCCAGCAGCCAAGAAGGGGGGACAGGGACTCGTGGGGCCAACGTCCTGACTTTC. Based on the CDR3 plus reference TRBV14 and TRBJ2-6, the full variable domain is EAGVTQFPSHSVIEKGQTVTLRCDPISGHDNLYWYRRVMGKEIKFLLHFVKESKQDESGMPNNRFLAERTGGTYSTLKVQPAELEDSGVYFCASSQEGGTGTRGANVLTFGAGSRLTVL.

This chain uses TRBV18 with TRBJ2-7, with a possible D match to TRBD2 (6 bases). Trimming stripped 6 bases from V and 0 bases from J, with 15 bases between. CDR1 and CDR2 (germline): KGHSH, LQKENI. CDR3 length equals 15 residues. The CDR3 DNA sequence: TGTGCCAGCTCGGCCTGGGGACTCGACTCCTACGAGCAGTACTTC. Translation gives CASSAWGLDSYEQYF.

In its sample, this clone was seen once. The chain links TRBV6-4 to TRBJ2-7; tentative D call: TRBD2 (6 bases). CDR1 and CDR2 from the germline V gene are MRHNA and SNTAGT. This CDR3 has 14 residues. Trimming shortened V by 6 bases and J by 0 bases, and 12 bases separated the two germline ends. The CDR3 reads CASSRDSSSYEQYF. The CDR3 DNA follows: TGTGCCAGCAGCCGGGACTCAAGCTCCTACGAGCAGTACTTC.

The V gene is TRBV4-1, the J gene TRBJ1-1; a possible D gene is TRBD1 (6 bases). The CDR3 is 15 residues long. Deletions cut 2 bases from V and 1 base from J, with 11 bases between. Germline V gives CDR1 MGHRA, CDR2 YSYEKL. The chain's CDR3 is CASSQSPDRNTEAFF. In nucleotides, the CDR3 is TGCGCCAGCAGCCAATCGCCGGACAGGAACACTGAAGCTTTCTTT.

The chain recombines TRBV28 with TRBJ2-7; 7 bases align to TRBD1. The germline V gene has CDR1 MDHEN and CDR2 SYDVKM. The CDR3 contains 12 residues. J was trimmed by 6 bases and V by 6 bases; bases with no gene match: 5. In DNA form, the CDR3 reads TGTGCCAGCAGACAGGGGAAAAGCGAGCAGTACTTC. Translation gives CASRQGKSEQYF.

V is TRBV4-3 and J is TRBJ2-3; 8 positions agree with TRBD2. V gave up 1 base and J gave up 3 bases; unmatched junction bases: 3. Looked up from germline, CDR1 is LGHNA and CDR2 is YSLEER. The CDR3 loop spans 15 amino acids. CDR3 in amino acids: CASSQGGLETDTQYF. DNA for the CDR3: TGCGCCAGCAGCCAAGGGGGACTAGAGACAGATACGCAGTATTTT.

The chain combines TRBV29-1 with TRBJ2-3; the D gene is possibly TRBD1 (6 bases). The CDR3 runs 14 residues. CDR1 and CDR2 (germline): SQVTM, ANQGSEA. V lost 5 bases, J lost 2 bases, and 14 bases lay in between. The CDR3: CSVTTGLYTDTQYF. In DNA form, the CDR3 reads TGCAGCGTTACGACAGGACTTTACACAGATACGCAGTATTTT.

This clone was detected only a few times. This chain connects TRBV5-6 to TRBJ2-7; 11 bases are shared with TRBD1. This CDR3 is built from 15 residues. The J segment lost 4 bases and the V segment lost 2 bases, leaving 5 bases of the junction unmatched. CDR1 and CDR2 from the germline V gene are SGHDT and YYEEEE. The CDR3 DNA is TGTGCCAGCAGCTTCCGGGACAGGGGGAAATACGAGCAGTACTTC. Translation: CASSFRDRGKYEQYF.

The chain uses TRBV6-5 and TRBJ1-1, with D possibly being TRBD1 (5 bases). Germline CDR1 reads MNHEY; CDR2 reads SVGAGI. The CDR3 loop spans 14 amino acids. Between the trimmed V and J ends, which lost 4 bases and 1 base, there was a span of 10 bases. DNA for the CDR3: TGTGCCAGCAGTTCCAGGGTAAAGAACACTGAAGCTTTCTTT. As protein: CASSSRVKNTEAFF.

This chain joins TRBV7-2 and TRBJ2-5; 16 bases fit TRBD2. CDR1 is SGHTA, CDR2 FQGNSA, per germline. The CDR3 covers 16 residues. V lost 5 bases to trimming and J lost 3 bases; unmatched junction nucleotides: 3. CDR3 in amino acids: CASSKGLAGGEETQYF. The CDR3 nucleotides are TGTGCCAGCAGCAAGGGACTAGCGGGGGGGGAAGAGACCCAGTACTTC.

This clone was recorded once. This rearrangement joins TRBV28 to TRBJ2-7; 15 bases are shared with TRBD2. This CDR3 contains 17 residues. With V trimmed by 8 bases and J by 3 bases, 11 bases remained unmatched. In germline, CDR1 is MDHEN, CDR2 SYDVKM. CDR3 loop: CASGVMGTSGRSYEQYF. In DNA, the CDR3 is TGTGCCAGCGGGGTGATGGGGACTAGCGGGAGGAGCTACGAGCAGTACTTC.